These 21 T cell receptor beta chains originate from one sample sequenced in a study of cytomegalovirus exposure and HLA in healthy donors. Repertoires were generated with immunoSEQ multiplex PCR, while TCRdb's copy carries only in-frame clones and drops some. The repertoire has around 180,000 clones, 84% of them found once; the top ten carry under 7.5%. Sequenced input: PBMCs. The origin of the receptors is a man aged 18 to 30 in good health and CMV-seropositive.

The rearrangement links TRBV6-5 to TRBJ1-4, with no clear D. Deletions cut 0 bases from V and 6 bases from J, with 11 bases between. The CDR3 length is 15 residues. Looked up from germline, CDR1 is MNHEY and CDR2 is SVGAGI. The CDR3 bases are TGTGCCAGCAGTTACTCGTTGCAGGACTATGAAAAACTGTTTTTT. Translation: CASSYSLQDYEKLFF.

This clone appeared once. Here the CDR3 DNA reads TGTGCCACCAGCGTGCTAGGGAACACTGAAGCTTTCTTT. It yields the protein CATSVLGNTEAFF. This rearrangement joins TRBV15 to TRBJ1-1; unclear D gene. CDR1 and CDR2 from the germline V gene are LNHNV and YYDKDF (reference sequence). The CDR3 has 13 amino acids. The V end lost 5 bases, the J end lost 1 base, and 8 bases lay between the germline ends.

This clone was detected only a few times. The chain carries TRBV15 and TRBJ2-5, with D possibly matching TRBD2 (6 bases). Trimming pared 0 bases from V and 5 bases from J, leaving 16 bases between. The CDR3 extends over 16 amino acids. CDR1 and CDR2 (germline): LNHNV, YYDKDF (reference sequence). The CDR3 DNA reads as TGTGCCACCAGCAGAGATGGAGCGGGCGGGCACGAGACCCAGTACTTC. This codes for CATSRDGAGGHETQYF. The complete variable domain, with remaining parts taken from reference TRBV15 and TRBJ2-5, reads DAMVIQNPRYQVTQFGKPVTLSCSQTLNHNVMYWYQQKSSQAPKLLFHYYDKDFNNEADTPDNFQSRRPNTSFCFLDIRSPGLGDTAMYLCATSRDGAGGHETQYFGPGTRLLVL.

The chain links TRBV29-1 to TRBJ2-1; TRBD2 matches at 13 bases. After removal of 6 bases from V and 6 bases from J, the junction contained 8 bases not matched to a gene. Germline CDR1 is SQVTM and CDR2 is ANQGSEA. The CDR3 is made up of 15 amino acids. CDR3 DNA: TGCAGCGTAGTGTCCGGGACTAGCGGGATCAATGAGCAGTTCTTC. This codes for CSVVSGTSGINEQFF.

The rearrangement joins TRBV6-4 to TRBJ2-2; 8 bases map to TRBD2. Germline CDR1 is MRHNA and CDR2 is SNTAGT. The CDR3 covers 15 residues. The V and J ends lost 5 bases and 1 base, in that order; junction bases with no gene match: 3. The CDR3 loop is CASSPSGRNTGELFF. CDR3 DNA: TGTGCCAGCAGTCCAAGCGGGAGGAACACCGGGGAGCTGTTTTTT.

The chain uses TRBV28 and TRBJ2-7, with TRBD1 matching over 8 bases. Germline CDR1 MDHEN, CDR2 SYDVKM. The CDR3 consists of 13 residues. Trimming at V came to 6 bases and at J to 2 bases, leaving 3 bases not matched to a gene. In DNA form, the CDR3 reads TGTGCCAGCAGCCTGACAGGGGCCTACGAGCAGTACTTC. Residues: CASSLTGAYEQYF. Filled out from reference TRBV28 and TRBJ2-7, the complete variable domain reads DVKVTQSSRYLVKRTGEKVFLECVQDMDHENMFWYRQDPGLGLRLIYFSYDVKMKEKGDIPEGYSVSREKKERFSLILESASTNQTSMYLCASSLTGAYEQYFGPGTRLTVT.

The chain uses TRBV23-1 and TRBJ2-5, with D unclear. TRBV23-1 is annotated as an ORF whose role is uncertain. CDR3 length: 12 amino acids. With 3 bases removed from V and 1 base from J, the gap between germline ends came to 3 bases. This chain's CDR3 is CASSHLQETQYF. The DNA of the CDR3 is TGCGCCAGCAGTCACCTCCAAGAGACCCAGTACTTC.

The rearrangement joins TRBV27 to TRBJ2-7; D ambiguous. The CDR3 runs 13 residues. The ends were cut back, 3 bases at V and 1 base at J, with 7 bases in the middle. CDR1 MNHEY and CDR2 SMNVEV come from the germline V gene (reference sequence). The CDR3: CASSFRESYEQYF. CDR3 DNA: TGTGCCAGCAGTTTCCGCGAATCCTACGAGCAGTACTTC.

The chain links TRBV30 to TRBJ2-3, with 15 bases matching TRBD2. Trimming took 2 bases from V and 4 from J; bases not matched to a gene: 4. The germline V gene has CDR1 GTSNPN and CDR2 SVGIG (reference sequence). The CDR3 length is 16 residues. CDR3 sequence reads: CAWSKGLAGGADTQYF. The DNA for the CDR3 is TGTGCCTGGAGTAAGGGACTAGCGGGAGGCGCAGATACGCAGTATTTT.

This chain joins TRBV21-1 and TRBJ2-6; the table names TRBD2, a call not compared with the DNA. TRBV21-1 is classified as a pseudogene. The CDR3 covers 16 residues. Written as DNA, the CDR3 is TGTGCCAGCAGCAAAGCGCGACTCTCTGGGGCCAACGTCCTGACTTTC. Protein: CASSKARLSGANVLTF.

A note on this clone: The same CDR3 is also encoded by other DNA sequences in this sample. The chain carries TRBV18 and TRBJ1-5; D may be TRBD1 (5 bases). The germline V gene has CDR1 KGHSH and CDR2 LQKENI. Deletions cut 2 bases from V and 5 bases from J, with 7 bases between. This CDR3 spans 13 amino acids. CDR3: CASSPSGDQPQHF. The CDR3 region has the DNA TGTGCCAGCTCACCATCGGGGGATCAGCCCCAGCATTTT.

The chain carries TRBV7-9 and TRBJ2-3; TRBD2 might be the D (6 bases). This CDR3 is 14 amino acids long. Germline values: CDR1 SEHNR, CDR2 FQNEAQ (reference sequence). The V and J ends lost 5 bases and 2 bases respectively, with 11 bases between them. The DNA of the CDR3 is TGTGCCAGCAGCAGCGGGCCGTACACAGATACGCAGTATTTT. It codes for CASSSGPYTDTQYF.

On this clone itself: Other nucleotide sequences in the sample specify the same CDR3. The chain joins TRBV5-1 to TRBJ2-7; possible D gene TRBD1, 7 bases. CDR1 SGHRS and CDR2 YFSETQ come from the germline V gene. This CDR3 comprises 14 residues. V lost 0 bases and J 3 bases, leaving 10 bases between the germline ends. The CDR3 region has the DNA TGCGCCAGCAGCTTGGGACAGGGACTCTACGAGCAGTACTTC. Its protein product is CASSLGQGLYEQYF.

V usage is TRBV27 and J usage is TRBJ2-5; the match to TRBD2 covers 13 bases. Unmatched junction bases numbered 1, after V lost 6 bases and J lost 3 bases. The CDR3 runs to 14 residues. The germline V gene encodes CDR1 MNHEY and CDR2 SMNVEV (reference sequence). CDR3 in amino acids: CASRGLAGEETQYF. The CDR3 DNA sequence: TGTGCCAGCAGAGGACTAGCGGGGGAAGAGACCCAGTACTTC.

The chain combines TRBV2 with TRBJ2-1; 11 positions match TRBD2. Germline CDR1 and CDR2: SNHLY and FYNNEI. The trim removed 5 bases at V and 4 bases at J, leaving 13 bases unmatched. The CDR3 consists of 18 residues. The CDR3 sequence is CASSSSTSGMTLYNEQFF. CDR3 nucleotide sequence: TGTGCCAGCAGTTCATCGACTAGCGGGATGACCTTATACAATGAGCAGTTCTTC.

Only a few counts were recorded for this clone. CDR3 region: CASSEGARQPQHF. DNA for the CDR3: TGTGCCAGCAGTGAGGGGGCGCGGCAGCCCCAGCATTTT. The rearrangement uses TRBV6-1 and TRBJ1-5; tentatively, D is TRBD1 (6 bases). This CDR3 has 13 residues. V dropped 3 bases and J dropped 7 bases, with 10 bases sitting between them. Germline CDR1 reads MNHNS; CDR2 reads SASEGT.

CDR3 in DNA: TGTGCCAGCAGAGATACTCTAGCGGTTACTAGCACAGATACGCAGTATTTT. The encoded protein is CASRDTLAVTSTDTQYF. The chain employs TRBV28 and TRBJ2-3; 7 bases are a match to TRBD2. Looked up from germline, CDR1 is MDHEN and CDR2 is SYDVKM. The CDR3 loop spans 17 amino acids. The ends lost 6 bases at V and 0 bases at J; junction bases unmatched: 12.

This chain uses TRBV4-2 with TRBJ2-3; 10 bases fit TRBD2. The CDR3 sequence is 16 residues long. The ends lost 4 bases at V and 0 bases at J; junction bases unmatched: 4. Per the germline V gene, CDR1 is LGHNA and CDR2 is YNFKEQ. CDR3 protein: CASSPRTSGSTDTQYF. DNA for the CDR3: TGTGCCAGCAGCCCCCGGACTAGCGGAAGCACAGATACGCAGTATTTT.

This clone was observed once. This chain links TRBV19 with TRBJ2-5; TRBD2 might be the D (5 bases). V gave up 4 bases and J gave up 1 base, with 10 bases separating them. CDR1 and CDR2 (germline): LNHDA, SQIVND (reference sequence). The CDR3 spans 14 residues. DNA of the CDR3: TGTGCCAGTAGTAGACGAGCGGCCCAAGAGACCCAGTACTTC. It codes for CASSRRAAQETQYF.

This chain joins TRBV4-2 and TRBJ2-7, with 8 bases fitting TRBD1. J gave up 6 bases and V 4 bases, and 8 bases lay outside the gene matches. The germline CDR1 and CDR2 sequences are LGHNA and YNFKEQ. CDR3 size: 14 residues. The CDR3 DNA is TGTGCCAGCAGCCGGGAGACAGGGGAGGCCGAGCAGTACTTC. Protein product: CASSRETGEAEQYF.

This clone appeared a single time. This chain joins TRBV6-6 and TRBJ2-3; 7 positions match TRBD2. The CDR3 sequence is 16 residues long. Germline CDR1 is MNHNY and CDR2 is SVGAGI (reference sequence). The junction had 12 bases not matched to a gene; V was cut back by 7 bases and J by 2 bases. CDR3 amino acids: CASTRTGGSVTDTQYF. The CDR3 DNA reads TGTGCCAGCACCCGAACGGGCGGGAGTGTCACAGATACGCAGTATTTT.